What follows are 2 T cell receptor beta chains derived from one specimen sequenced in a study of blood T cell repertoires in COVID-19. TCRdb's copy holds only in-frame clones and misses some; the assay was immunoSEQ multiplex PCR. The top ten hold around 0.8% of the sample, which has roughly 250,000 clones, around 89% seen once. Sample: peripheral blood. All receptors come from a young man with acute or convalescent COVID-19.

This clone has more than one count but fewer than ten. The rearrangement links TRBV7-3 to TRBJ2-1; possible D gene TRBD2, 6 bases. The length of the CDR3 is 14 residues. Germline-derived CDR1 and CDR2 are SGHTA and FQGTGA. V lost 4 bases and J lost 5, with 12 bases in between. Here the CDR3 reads CASSSPGVHNEQFF. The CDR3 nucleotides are TGTGCCAGCAGCTCGCCGGGGGTACACAATGAGCAGTTCTTC.

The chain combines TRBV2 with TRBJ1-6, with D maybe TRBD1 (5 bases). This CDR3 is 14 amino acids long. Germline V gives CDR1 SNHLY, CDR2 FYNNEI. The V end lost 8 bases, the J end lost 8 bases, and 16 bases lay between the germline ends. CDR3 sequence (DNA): TGTGCCAGCGACAGAGACTCTAATGATTCACCCCTCCACTTT. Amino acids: CASDRDSNDSPLHF.